The sequence of this T cell receptor (beta chain) was determined in a study of blood T cell repertoires in COVID-19. With 1 base clipped from V and 4 bases from J, the junction kept 4 bases outside the gene matches. Germline CDR1 is SGHKS and CDR2 is YYEKEE (reference sequence). The CDR3 has 15 residues. Ages ranged from roughly 18 to 100 years, with residence in about 23 US areas. Cohort allocation depended upon clinical history that participants reported. As processed by the authors: Using reference gene primer amplification, nucleated cell counts were estimated. The method was immunoSEQ multiplex PCR; TCRdb's version includes in-frame clones alone and lacks a portion of them. V, J and clone size are those of that table, while D and trimming were read from the DNA. The sample holds about 430,000 clones; about 88% are singletons and the top ten take about 1.5%.

V gene TRBV5-5 combines with J gene TRBJ2-1; 8 positions agree with TRBD2. The sequenced sample consisted of PBMCs or T cells enriched from blood (not recorded which). This TCR was sampled from a woman under 30 who had been exposed to COVID-19. In DNA, the CDR3 is TGTGCCAGCAGCTTGAAGACTAGCGAATACAATGAGCAGTTCTTC. It is translated as CASSLKTSEYNEQFF.